These T cell receptor beta chains were read from a single sample in a study of shared clonotypes between healthy human individuals. The method was immunoSEQ multiplex PCR; TCRdb's version includes in-frame clones alone and lacks a portion of them. Counted here are 2 million to 2.5 million clones, about 92% occurring once; the ten biggest clones make up 0.39%. The source material was naive CD4+ T cells from PBMCs. The origin of the receptors is a man aged 18 to 30 in good health. Some clones in this sample may be carry-over from other donors' samples. The CDR3 runs from the conserved cysteine through the conserved F or W. A D gene is named only where the DNA matches it firmly. Clone size is given for some rows only: seen once, a few or many times, or a class if the clone is expanded.

j_call clone_size d_call v_call cdr3_nt cdr3_aa
TRBJ2-7 - TRBD2 TRBV7-2 TGTGCCAGCAGCTTAGTGAGGTCTAGCGGGGGCTACGAGCAGTACTTC CASSLVRSSGGYEQYF
TRBJ2-7 - - TRBV6-6 TGTGCCAGCAGTTATAGCGGTGTATTCTACGAGCAGTACTTC CASSYSGVFYEQYF
TRBJ1-2 - - TRBV28 TGTGCCAGCAGCACACTCCCGGGTTTCGAGAGAGGCTACACCTTC CASSTLPGFERGYTF
TRBJ2-5 - - TRBV6-4 TGTGCCAGCAATTGTGAGACCCAGTACTTC CASNCETQYF
TRBJ2-1 - - TRBV10-3 TGTGCCATCAGTGAGTCCGGGGGCTCGCAGAAGGAGCAGTTCTTC CAISESGGSQKEQFF
TRBJ1-3 - - TRBV2 TGTGCCAGCAGTGTGGGCAGCTCTGGAAACACCATATATTTT CASSVGSSGNTIYF
TRBJ2-5 - - TRBV12-2 TGTGCAAGTCGCCCCAGGACAGGGGAACTCCTCCAAGAGACCCAGTACTTC CASRPRTGELLQETQYF
TRBJ2-1 - TRBD1 TRBV4-2 TGTGCCAGCAGCCAGGGGGACAGGGACCAAAATGAGCAGTTCTTC CASSQGDRDQNEQFF
TRBJ1-2 - - TRBV7-2 TGTGCCAGCAGCCAATCTACGAGTGGCTACACCTTC CASSQSTSGYTF
TRBJ1-1 - - TRBV28 TGTGCCAGCAGTTTATTGGGGCGCGGGGGCACTGAAGCTTTCTTT CASSLLGRGGTEAFF
TRBJ1-1 - TRBD1 TRBV18 TGTGCCAGCTCACCCCAGGCTGTTTTTGGGACAGGGAATCCCACTGAAGCTTTCTTT CASSPQAVFGTGNPTEAFF
TRBJ2-7 few TRBD1 TRBV12-5 TGTGCTAGTGGTGTCCGGGACAGGATAGTCTACGAGCAGTACTTC CASGVRDRIVYEQYF
TRBJ1-1 - - TRBV7-9 TGTGCCAGCAAGCGTGTGACAGAGAACACTGAAGCTTTCTTT CASKRVTENTEAFF
TRBJ2-7 - - TRBV27 TGTGCCAGCAGTTATGCCGGGAGCCTGACCTACGAGCAGTACTTC CASSYAGSLTYEQYF
TRBJ2-1 once - TRBV6-1 TGTGCCAGCAGTGTGGGGGGTAGCTCCTACAATGAGCAGTTCTTC CASSVGGSSYNEQFF
TRBJ1-4 - TRBD1 TRBV5-5 TGTGCCAGCAGCCCCCGGGACAGGGGTGGAGGAAAACTGTTTTTT CASSPRDRGGGKLFF
TRBJ2-5 - TRBD1 TRBV4-1 TGCGCCAGCAGCCAAGCGAGGGGGCCCCTCCAAGAGACCCAGTACTTC CASSQARGPLQETQYF
TRBJ2-1 - - TRBV15 TGTGCCACCAGCAAAGAAGACCGTTACCTCAATGAGCAGTTCTTC CATSKEDRYLNEQFF
TRBJ2-1 - TRBD2 TRBV4-1 TGCGCCAGCAGCCAAGAGGGGGCTAGCGGGTCAGGGGAGCAGTTCTTC CASSQEGASGSGEQFF
TRBJ2-1 - - TRBV12-5 TGTGCTAGTGGTTTGGAGGTGGGAGGCTACAATGAGCAGTTCTTC CASGLEVGGYNEQFF
TRBJ2-5 - TRBD2 TRBV30 TGTGCCTGGACACTAGCGGGAGGTGAGACCCAGTACTTC CAWTLAGGETQYF
TRBJ2-7 - - TRBV5-1 TGCGCCAGCAGCCTACAGGGCAACTACGAGCAGTACTTC CASSLQGNYEQYF
TRBJ2-7 - - TRBV5-5 TGTGCCAGCAGTCTGGTCTGGGCAGGGGAGAGCTACGAGCAGTACTTC CASSLVWAGESYEQYF
TRBJ1-4 once - TRBV5-1 TGCGCCAGCAGCTTATATGCAACTAATGAAAAACTGTTTTTT CASSLYATNEKLFF
TRBJ2-7 - - TRBV28 TGTGCCAGCAGTTCCGGACAGATCTACGAGCAGTACTTC CASSSGQIYEQYF
TRBJ2-5 - TRBD2 TRBV5-1 TGCGCCAGCAGATTAGCGGGAGGGTTCCCAGAGACCCAGTACTTC CASRLAGGFPETQYF
TRBJ2-3 - TRBD2 TRBV15 TGTGCCACCAGCCGGAAGGGACTAGCGGGAGAGAGGTATTTT CATSRKGLAGERYF